This entry concerns a single T cell receptor beta chain. Aged 18 to 65, hyperthyroidism patients had new diagnoses of under 2 months' duration. This entry is derived from a study of Graves' ophthalmopathy and Graves' hyperthyroidism. Across the whole study: Peripheral blood was obtained at first diagnosis, ahead of any treatment.

Beta-chain TCR CDR3 regions were amplified from RNA transcripts. Second-round multiplex PCR followed a first-round RT-PCR using HTBI primers. TCRdb recomputed calls from the multiplex PCR reads with MiXCR, one row per CDR3 protein. The data contain fewer than 650,000 distinct CDR3 sequences, about 20% of them singletons. Germline trimming cut 6 bases from V and 6 bases from J; bases unmatched to any gene: 11. CDR3 length: 17 residues. The V gene's germline CDR1 is SGHTA and CDR2 FQGTGA. The rearrangement uses TRBV7-3 and TRBJ2-2; 12 bases are shared with TRBD2. This TCR derives from a woman between 18 and 29 years old with stable Graves' hyperthyroidism. Some clones in this sample may be carry-over from other donors' samples. Sequenced input: peripheral blood. CDR3 in amino acids: CASSLTSGRRDAGELFF. For the CDR3, the DNA is TGTGCCAGCAGTCTGACTAGCGGGAGAAGGGATGCCGGGGAGCTGTTTTTT. The full variable domain, in which reference TRBV7-3 and TRBJ2-2 provide the parts outside the CDR3, is GAGVSQTPSNKVTEKGKYVELRCDPISGHTALYWYRQSLGQGPEFLIYFQGTGAADDSGLPNDRFFAVRPEGSVSTLKIQRTERGDSAVYLCASSLTSGRRDAGELFFGEGSRLTVL.